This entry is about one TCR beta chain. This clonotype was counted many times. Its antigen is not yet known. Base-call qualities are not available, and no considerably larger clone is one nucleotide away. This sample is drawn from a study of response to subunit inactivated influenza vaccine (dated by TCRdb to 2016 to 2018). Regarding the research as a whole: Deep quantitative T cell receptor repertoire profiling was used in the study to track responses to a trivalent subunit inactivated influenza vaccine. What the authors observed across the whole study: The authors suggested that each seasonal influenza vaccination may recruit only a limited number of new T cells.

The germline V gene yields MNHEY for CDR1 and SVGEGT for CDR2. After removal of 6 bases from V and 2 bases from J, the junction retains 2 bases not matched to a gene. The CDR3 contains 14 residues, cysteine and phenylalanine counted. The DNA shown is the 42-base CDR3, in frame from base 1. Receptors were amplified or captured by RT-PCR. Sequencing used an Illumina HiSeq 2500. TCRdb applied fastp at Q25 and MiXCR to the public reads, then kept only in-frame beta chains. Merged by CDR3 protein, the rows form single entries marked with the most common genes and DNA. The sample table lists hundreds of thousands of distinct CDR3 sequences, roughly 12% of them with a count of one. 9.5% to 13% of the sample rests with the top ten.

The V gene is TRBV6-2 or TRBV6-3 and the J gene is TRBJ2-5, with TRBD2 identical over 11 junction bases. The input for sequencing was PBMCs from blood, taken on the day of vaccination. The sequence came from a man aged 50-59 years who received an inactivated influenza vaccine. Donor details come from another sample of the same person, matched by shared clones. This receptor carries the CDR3 CASRRLAGQETQYF. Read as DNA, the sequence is TGTGCCAGCAGAAGACTAGCGGGACAAGAGACCCAGTACTTC.